This TCR beta chain derives from a study of T-cell reconstitution after alpha-beta-depleted transplantation in children. This clonotype came up a few times. Unique molecular identifiers tagged the TCRbeta library. A single record per CDR3 protein comes from TCRdb applying MiXCR to the PCR reads. The sample shows about 610,000 distinct CDR3 sequences, about 10% of them seen only once. The source is a human donor who donated a stem cell graft to a child with acute myeloid leukemia. Sequences were derived from PBMCs from the stem cell graft donor, sampled from the stem cell graft.

In nucleotides, the CDR3 is TGCGCCAGCAGCTTGGTAATGGGGGGGGACTACGAGCAGTACTTC. Translating it yields CASSLVMGGDYEQYF. The chain employs TRBV5-1 and TRBJ2-7; 7 bases agree with TRBD2. Germline V gene data show CDR1 as SGHRS and CDR2 as YFSETQ. J lost 3 bases, V lost 0 bases, and 6 bases had no gene match. The CDR3 totals 15 residues.